This is a list of T cell receptor beta chains from one sample in a study of CD8+CD57+ T cells in acquired aplastic anemia. TCRdb re-called the reads through MiXCR, storing one row per CDR3 protein. The table includes about 200,000 distinct CDR3 sequences, 50% to 70% detected once. The sequencing input was sorted CD4+, CD8+, or CD8+CD57+ T cells (not recorded which) from PBMCs. These receptors all stem from a human donor with aplastic anemia. CDR3s include the opening cysteine and the closing phenylalanine or tryptophan. Each record gives: CDR3 DNA, CDR3 protein, V gene, clone size, J gene, D gene. A D gene is named only where the DNA matches it firmly. Size values are once, few and many counts, or a class for expanded clones, and some rows have none.

TGCAGTGCTAGAGTGGGACTAGCGGACACAGATACGCAGTATTTT	CSARVGLADTDTQYF	TRBV20-1	many	TRBJ2-3	TRBD2
TGTGCCAGCAGCGGGGGTGAGACTAGCTACACCGGGGAGCTGTTTTTT	CASSGGETSYTGELFF	TRBV7-2	NA	TRBJ2-2	TRBD2
TGCGCCAGCAGCTTGGATCTGCGGTACCTTAACTATGGCTACACCTTC	CASSLDLRYLNYGYTF	TRBV5-1	NA	TRBJ1-2	NA
TGCAGTGCTTTGAACGGACCCTCTGGAAACACCATATATTTT	CSALNGPSGNTIYF	TRBV20-1	many	TRBJ1-3	NA
TGTGCCAGCAGCTTGGCTGGTGGAAGCACCTTAGAGACCCAGTACTTC	CASSLAGGSTLETQYF	TRBV5-6	NA	TRBJ2-5	NA
TGTGCCAGCAGCGTCCGGCAGGGAAGAAACAATGAGCAGTTCTTC	CASSVRQGRNNEQFF	TRBV9	NA	TRBJ2-1	NA
TGCAGTGCCGGGACTAGCGCGCATTACGAGCAGTACTTC	CSAGTSAHYEQYF	TRBV20-1	NA	TRBJ2-7	TRBD2
TGTGCCAGCAGTGTGCAATCCGGGACATACTACCAAGAGACCCAGTACTTC	CASSVQSGTYYQETQYF	TRBV25-1	NA	TRBJ2-5	NA
TGTGCCAGCATGGTCCTCACAGATACGCAGTATTTT	CASMVLTDTQYF	TRBV7-9	few	TRBJ2-3	NA
TGTGCCAGCAGCGCGGCAGGACAAGAGACCCAGTACTTC	CASSAAGQETQYF	TRBV5-4	NA	TRBJ2-5	NA
TGTGCCACCAGTGATTTCACGACAGAATTGAGTCCCGGGGAGCTGTTTTTT	CATSDFTTELSPGELFF	TRBV24-1	NA	TRBJ2-2	NA
TGCAGTGCTATCAAGGGGGGGCGGGTACCGAATGAGCAGTTCTTC	CSAIKGGRVPNEQFF	TRBV20-1	NA	TRBJ2-1	NA
TGTGCCAGCAGCTTATCGGCAGGGCCTAATGAAAAACTGTTTTTT	CASSLSAGPNEKLFF	TRBV7-9	many	TRBJ1-4	NA
TGTGCCATCTGGGGTCCTAGCATAGATACGCAGTATTTT	CAIWGPSIDTQYF	TRBV15	NA	TRBJ2-3	NA
TGTGCCAGCAGGACTTGGGGACAGAGAGGAGAGACCCAGTACTTC	CASRTWGQRGETQYF	TRBV2	once	TRBJ2-5	TRBD1
TGCAGCGTTGGGATGACAGCGAACACCGGGGAGCTGTTTTTT	CSVGMTANTGELFF	TRBV29-1	NA	TRBJ2-2	NA
TGTGCCAGCAGCTCCCGACAGGGCAGGGAAAAACTGTTTTTT	CASSSRQGREKLFF	TRBV7-6	NA	TRBJ1-4	TRBD1
TGTGCCAGCAGCTTTCGTGGGGGAAATGGCGAGCAGTACTTC	CASSFRGGNGEQYF	TRBV5-4	NA	TRBJ2-7	NA
TGTGCCAGCAGTTCCCGGGACTCCTATAATTCACCCCTCCACTTT	CASSSRDSYNSPLHF	TRBV7-8	NA	TRBJ1-6	NA
TGTGCCAGCAGTGGTTCCACCGGGACAGTCCCCTACAATGAGCAGTTCTTC	CASSGSTGTVPYNEQFF	TRBV25-1	NA	TRBJ2-1	TRBD1